This entry lists 17 T cell receptor beta chains sequenced from one sample in a study of Tregs in tolerant kidney transplant recipients. Method: immunoSEQ multiplex PCR; TCRdb's copy keeps in-frame clones and lacks some. The table has just under 65,000 clones, approximately 98% seen once. The sequencing used Tregs from blood, collected before the transplant. These TCRs come from a human donor who received a combined kidney and bone marrow transplant.

The chain joins TRBV7-8 to TRBJ1-5, with a possible D match to TRBD1 (6 bases). Looked up from germline, CDR1 is SGHVS and CDR2 is FQNEAQ. The CDR3 has 16 residues. V was trimmed by 2 bases and J by 2 bases, leaving 13 bases between them. The CDR3 here is CASSLIAGGGNQPQHF. The DNA of the CDR3 is TGTGCCAGCAGCTTAATCGCGGGGGGCGGCAATCAGCCCCAGCATTTT. Together with reference TRBV7-8 and TRBJ1-5, the CDR3 gives the full variable domain: GAGVSQSPRYKVAKRGQDVALRCDPISGHVSLFWYQQALGQGPEFLTYFQNEAQLDKSGLPSDRFFAERPEGSVSTLKIQRTQQEDSAVYLCASSLIAGGGNQPQHFGDGTRLSIL.

Written as DNA, the CDR3 is TGTGCCAGCAGTTCAGGGTGGGGAGAGACCCAGTACTTC. Translation gives CASSSGWGETQYF. The chain couples TRBV27 to TRBJ2-5; perhaps TRBD1 as D (5 bases). There are 13 residues in the CDR3. CDR1 and CDR2 (germline): MNHEY, SMNVEV (reference sequence). Trimming removed 4 bases at V and 4 bases at J, with 10 bases between.

The chain carries TRBV5-4 and TRBJ1-6, with TRBD1 identical over 8 bases. CDR1 and CDR2 from the germline V gene are SGHNT and YYREEE (reference sequence). This CDR3 region has 13 residues. V lost 3 bases to trimming and J lost 9 bases; unmatched junction nucleotides: 2. As DNA, the CDR3 is TGTGCCAGCAGCTCTGACAGGGGTTCACCCCTCCACTTT. This translates into CASSSDRGSPLHF.

The chain has TRBV7-3 and TRBJ2-1, with 9 bases identical to TRBD2. The CDR3 covers 13 residues. With 4 bases clipped from V and 7 bases from J, the junction kept 2 bases outside the gene matches. CDR1 SGHTA and CDR2 FQGTGA come from the germline V gene. The CDR3 DNA reads as TGTGCCAGCAGCTATCTAGCGGGGAATGAGCAGTTCTTC. It specifies CASSYLAGNEQFF.

The chain uses TRBV14 and TRBJ2-1; 12 nucleotides match TRBD2. The trim removed 1 base at V and 5 bases at J, leaving 6 bases unmatched. Germline CDR1 and CDR2: SGHDN and FVKESK. The CDR3 runs 17 residues. As DNA, the CDR3 is TGTGCCAGCAGCCAAGTTAAGGCTAGCGGGGGGGACAATGAGCAGTTCTTC. This sequence encodes CASSQVKASGGDNEQFF.

CDR3 region: CASSQFAGTDTQYF. CDR3 coding DNA: TGTGCCAGCAGCCAATTCGCAGGCACAGATACGCAGTATTTT. The gene calls are TRBV14 and TRBJ2-3; D call uncertain. This CDR3 has 14 residues. Germline loops: CDR1 SGHDN, CDR2 FVKESK. V lost 2 bases and J 1 base, leaving 7 bases between the germline ends.

V is TRBV2 and J is TRBJ2-1, with D tentatively TRBD2 (5 bases). The CDR3 contains 15 residues. Germline CDR1 reads SNHLY; CDR2 reads FYNNEI. Between the trimmed V and J ends, which lost 1 base and 6 bases, there was a span of 13 bases. CDR3 nucleotides: TGTGCCAGCAGTGAAGAAAGGGAGATTCGCAATGAGCAGTTCTTC. Protein product: CASSEEREIRNEQFF.

The chain carries TRBV7-9 and TRBJ1-1; D possibly corresponds to TRBD1 (5 bases). The CDR3 has 13 amino acids. Trimming left V 3 bases short and J 8 bases short, with 13 bases between. Germline CDR1 is SEHNR and CDR2 is FQNEAQ (reference sequence). For the CDR3, the DNA is TGTGCCAGCAGCTTGGTTATCGGGGGGGAAGCTTTCTTT. Encoded protein: CASSLVIGGEAFF.

V usage is TRBV5-5 and J usage is TRBJ2-5; no clear D gene. The CDR3 is 12 residues long. Looked up from germline, CDR1 is SGHKS and CDR2 is YYEKEE (reference sequence). Deletions cut 0 bases from V and 4 bases from J, with 4 bases between. The CDR3 is CASSLVGETQYF. CDR3 nucleotides: TGTGCCAGCAGCTTGGTCGGAGAGACCCAGTACTTC.

The gene calls are TRBV6-7 and TRBJ1-5; 8 bases align to TRBD1. TRBV6-7 is an open reading frame whose function is uncertain. This CDR3 is 17 amino acids long. V lost 0 bases and J lost 5; bases outside the gene matches: 9. CDR3 nucleotide sequence: TGTGCCAGCAGTTACTCTCCCGACAGGGGCGAACATCAGCCCCAGCATTTT. Its protein is CASSYSPDRGEHQPQHF.

The chain uses TRBV5-1 and TRBJ1-5; tentative D call: TRBD1 (6 bases). CDR1 is SGHRS, CDR2 YFSETQ, per germline. The CDR3 has 15 residues. The V gene lost 3 bases and the J gene lost 1 base, with 11 bases spanning the gap. CDR3 amino acids: CASSWTGQSNQPQHF. In nucleotides, the CDR3 is TGCGCCAGCAGCTGGACGGGACAAAGCAATCAGCCCCAGCATTTT.

The V gene is TRBV6-5, the J gene TRBJ2-2; the D is unclear. In germline, CDR1 is MNHEY, CDR2 SVGAGI. V was clipped by 6 bases and J by 7 bases, with 9 bases between them. The CDR3 covers 12 residues. The CDR3 loop reads CASSQAGGELFF. CDR3 DNA sequence: TGTGCCAGCAGCCAGGCCGGCGGGGAGCTGTTTTTT.

The chain links TRBV9 to TRBJ1-6, with 9 bases lining up with TRBD1. The CDR3 has 17 residues. V lost 3 bases and J lost 0; bases outside the gene matches: 4. Germline V gene data show CDR1 as SGDLS and CDR2 as YYNGEE. The CDR3 spells CASSGGTGSSYNSPLHF. The CDR3 DNA is TGTGCCAGCAGCGGTGGGACAGGGAGCTCCTATAATTCACCCCTCCACTTT.

The chain uses TRBV7-3 and TRBJ2-7, with TRBD2 as a possible D gene (5 bases). CDR1 and CDR2 from the germline V gene are SGHTA and FQGTGA. Trimming removed 2 bases from V and 3 bases from J, with 14 bases in between. CDR3 size: 15 residues. The CDR3 DNA is TGTGCCAGCAGCTTAGTGCCAGGAGGAGACTACGAGCAGTACTTC. Amino acid sequence: CASSLVPGGDYEQYF.

The chain links TRBV7-2 to TRBJ1-3; tentatively, D is TRBD1 (5 bases). Germline V gives CDR1 SGHTA, CDR2 FQGNSA. CDR3 length: 15 residues. Trimming removed 1 base at V and 3 bases at J, with 10 bases between. CDR3 DNA sequence: TGTGCCAGCAGCTTAGTGGGGGGAATTGGAAACACCATATATTTT. Translation gives CASSLVGGIGNTIYF.

The chain employs TRBV29-1 and TRBJ2-7, with D perhaps TRBD2 (5 bases). The germline gives CDR1 SQVTM, CDR2 ANQGSEA. V shed 1 base and J shed 5 bases, with 12 bases lying between them. The CDR3 consists of 13 residues. CDR3 residues: CSVEVGGGDEQYF. CDR3 DNA sequence: TGCAGCGTTGAAGTTGGAGGAGGCGACGAGCAGTACTTC.

V usage is TRBV19 and J usage is TRBJ1-5, with 8 bases identical to TRBD1. The CDR3 is made up of 18 amino acids. Germline values: CDR1 LNHDA, CDR2 SQIVND (reference sequence). V shed 3 bases and J 4 bases; nucleotides not matched to a gene: 14. The CDR3 DNA follows: TGTGCCAGTAGTATTGGACAGGGATCGGAACGAAGGAATCAGCCCCAGCATTTT. It specifies CASSIGQGSERRNQPQHF. Together with reference TRBV19 and TRBJ1-5, the CDR3 gives the full variable domain: DGGITQSPKYLFRKEGQNVTLSCEQNLNHDAMYWYRQDPGQGLRLIYYSQIVNDFQKGDIAEGYSVSREKKESFPLTVTSAQKNPTAFYLCASSIGQGSERRNQPQHFGDGTRLSIL.